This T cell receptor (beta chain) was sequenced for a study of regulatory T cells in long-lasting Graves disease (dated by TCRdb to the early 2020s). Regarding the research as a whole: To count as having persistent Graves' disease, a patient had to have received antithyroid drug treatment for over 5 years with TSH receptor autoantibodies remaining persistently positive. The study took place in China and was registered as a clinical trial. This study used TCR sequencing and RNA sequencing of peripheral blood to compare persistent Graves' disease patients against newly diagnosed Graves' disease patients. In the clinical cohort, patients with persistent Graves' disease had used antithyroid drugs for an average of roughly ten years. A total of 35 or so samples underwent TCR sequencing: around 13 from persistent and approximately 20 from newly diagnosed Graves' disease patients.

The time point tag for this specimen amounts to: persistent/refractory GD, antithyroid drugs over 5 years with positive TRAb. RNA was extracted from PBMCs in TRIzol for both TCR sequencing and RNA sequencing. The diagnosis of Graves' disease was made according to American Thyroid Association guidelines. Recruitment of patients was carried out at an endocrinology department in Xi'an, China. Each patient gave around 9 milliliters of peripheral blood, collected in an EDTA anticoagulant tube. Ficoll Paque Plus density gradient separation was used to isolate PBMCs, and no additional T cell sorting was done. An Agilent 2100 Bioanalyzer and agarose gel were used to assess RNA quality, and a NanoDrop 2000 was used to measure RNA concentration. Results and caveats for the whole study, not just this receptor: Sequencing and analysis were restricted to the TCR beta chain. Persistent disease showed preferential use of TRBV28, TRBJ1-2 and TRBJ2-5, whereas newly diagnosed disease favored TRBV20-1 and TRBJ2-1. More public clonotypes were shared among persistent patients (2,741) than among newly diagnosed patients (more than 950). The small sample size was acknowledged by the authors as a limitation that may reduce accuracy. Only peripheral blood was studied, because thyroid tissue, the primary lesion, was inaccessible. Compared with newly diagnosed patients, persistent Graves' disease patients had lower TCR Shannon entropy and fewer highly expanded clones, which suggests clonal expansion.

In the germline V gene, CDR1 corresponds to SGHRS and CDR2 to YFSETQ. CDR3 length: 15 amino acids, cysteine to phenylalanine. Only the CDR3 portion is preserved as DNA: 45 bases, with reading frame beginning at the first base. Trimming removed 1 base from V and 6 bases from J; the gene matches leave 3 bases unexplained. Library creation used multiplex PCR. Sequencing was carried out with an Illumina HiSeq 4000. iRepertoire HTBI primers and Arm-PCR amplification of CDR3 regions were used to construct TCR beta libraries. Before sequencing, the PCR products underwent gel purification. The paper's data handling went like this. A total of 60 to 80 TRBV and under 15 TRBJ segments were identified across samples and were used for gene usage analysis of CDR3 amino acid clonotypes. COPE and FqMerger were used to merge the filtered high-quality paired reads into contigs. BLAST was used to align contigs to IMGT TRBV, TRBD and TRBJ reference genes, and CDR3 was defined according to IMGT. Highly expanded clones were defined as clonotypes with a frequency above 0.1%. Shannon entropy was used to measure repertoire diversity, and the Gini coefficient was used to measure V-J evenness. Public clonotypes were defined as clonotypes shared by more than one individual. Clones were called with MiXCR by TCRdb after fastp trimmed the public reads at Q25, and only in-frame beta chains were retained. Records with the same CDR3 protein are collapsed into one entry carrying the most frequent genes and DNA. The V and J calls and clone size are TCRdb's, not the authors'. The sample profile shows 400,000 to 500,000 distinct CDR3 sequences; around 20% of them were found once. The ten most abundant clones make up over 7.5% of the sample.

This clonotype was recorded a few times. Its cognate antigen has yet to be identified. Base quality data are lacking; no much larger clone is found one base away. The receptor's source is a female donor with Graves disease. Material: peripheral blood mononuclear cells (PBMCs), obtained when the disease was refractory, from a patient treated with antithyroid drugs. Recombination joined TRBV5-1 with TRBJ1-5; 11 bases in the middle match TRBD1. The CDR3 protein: CASSLTGTGGQPQHF. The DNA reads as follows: TGCGCCAGCAGCTTGACCGGGACAGGGGGTCAGCCCCAGCATTTT.